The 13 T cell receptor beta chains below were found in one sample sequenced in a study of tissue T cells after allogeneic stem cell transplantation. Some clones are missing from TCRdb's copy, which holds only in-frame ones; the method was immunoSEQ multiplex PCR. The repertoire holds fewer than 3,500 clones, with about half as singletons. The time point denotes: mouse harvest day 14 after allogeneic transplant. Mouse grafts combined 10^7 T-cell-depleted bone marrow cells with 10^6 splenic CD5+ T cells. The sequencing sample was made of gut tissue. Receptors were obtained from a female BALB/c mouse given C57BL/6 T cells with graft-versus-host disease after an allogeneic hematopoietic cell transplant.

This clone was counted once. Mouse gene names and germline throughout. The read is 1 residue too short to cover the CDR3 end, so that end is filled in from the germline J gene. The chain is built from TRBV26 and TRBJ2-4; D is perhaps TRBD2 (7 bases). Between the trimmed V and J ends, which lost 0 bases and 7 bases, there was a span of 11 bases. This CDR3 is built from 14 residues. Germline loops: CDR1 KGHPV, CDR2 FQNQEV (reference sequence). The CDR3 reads CASSLSGGRDTLYF. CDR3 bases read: TGTGCCAGCAGTCTGTCGGGGGGCAGGGACACCTTGTAC.

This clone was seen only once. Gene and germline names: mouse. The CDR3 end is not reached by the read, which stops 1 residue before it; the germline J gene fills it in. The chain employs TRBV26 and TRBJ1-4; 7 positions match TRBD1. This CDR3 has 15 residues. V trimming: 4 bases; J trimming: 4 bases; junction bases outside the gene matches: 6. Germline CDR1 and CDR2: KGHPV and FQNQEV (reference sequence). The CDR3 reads CASSPRDSHNERLFF. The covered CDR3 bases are TGTGCCAGCAGTCCCCGGGACAGTCACAACGAAAGATTATTT.

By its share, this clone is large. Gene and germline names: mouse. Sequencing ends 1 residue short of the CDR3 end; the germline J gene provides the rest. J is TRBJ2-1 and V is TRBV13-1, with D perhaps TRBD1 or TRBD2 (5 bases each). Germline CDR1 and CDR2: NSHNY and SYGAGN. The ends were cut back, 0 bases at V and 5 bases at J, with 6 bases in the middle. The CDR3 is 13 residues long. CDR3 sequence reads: CASSDGGNAEQFF. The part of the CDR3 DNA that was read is TGTGCCAGCAGTGATGGGGGGAATGCTGAGCAGTTC.

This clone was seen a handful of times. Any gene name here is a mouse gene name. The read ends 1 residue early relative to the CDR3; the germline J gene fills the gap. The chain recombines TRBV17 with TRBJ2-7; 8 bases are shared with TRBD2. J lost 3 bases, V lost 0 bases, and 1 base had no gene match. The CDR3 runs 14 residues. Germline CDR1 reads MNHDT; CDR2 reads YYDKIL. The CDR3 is CASSRDGGVYEQYF. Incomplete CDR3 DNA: TGTGCTAGCAGTAGAGATGGGGGGGTCTATGAACAGTAC.

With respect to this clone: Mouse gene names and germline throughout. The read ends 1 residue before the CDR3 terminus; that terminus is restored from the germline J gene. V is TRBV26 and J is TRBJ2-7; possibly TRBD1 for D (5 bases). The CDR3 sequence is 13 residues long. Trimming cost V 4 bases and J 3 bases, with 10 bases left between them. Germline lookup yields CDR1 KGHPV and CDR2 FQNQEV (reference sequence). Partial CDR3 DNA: TGTGCCAGCAGTCCCGGAGGGGTCTATGAACAGTAC. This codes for CASSPGGVYEQY. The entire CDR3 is CASSPGGVYEQYF.

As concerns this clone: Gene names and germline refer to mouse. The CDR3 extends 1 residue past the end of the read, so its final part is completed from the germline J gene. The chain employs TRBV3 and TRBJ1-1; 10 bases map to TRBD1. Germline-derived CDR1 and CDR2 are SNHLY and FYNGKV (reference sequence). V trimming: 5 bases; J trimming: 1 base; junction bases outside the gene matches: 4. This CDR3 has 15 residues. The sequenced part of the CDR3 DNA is TGTGCCAGCAGCCCCGACAGGGGGCGAAACACAGAAGTCTTC. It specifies CASSPDRGRNTEVF. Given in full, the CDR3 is CASSPDRGRNTEVFF.

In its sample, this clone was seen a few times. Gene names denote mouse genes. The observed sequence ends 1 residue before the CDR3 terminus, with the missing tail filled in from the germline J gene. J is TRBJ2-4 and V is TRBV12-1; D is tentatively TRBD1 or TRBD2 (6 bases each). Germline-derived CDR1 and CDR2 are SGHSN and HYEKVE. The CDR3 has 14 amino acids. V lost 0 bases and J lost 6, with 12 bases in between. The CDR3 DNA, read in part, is TGTGCCAGCTCTCTCCCGGGGGCGCGGAACACCTTGTAC. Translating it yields CASSLPGARNTLY. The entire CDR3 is CASSLPGARNTLYF. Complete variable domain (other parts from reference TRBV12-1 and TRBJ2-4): DSGVVQSPRHIIKEKGGRSVLTCIPISGHSNVVWYQQTLGKELKFLIQHYEKVERDKGFLPSRFSVQQFDDYHSEMNMSALELEDSAMYFCASSLPGARNTLYFGAGTRLSVL.

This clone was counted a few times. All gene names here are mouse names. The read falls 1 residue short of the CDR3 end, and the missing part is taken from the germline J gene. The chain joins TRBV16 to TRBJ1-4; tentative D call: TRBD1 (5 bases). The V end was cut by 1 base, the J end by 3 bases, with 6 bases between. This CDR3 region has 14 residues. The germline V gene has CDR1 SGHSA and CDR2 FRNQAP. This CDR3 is CASSLAGPNERLFF. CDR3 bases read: TGTGCAAGCAGCTTAGCAGGGCCCAACGAAAGATTATTT.

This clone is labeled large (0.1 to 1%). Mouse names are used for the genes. The part of the CDR3 DNA that was read is TGTGCCAGCAGTGATGGACAGGGTGCAAACTCCGACTACACC. It codes for CASSDGQGANSDYT. The complete CDR3 sequence is CASSDGQGANSDYTF. The chain uses TRBV13-1 and TRBJ1-2; TRBD1 aligns across 7 bases. The read terminates 1 residue before the CDR3 end, so the remaining end is supplied by the germline J gene. The CDR3 runs to 15 residues. V gave up 0 bases and J gave up 0 bases; unmatched junction bases: 2. From germline, CDR1 is NSHNY and CDR2 SYGAGN.

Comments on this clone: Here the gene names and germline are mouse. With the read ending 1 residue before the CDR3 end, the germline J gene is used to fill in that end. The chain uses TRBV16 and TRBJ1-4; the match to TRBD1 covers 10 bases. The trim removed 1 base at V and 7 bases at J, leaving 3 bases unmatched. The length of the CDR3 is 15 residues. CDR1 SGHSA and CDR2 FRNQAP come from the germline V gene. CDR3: CASSLAGTGAERLFF. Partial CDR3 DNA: TGTGCAAGCAGCTTAGCCGGGACAGGGGCCGAAAGATTATTT.

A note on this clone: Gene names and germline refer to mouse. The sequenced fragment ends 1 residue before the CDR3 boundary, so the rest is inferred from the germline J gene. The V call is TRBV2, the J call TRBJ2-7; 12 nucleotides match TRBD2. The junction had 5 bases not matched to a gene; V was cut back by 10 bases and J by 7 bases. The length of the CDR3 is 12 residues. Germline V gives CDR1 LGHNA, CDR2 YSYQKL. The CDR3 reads CATRLGGREQYF. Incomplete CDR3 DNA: TGTGCCACTAGACTGGGGGGGCGGGAACAGTAC.

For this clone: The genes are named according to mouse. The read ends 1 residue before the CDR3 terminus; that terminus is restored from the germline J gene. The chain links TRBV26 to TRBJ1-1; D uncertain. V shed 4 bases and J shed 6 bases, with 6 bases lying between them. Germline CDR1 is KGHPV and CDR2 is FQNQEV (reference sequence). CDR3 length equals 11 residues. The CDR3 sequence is CASSPQSEVFF. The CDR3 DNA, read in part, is TGTGCCAGCAGTCCCCAATCAGAAGTCTTC.

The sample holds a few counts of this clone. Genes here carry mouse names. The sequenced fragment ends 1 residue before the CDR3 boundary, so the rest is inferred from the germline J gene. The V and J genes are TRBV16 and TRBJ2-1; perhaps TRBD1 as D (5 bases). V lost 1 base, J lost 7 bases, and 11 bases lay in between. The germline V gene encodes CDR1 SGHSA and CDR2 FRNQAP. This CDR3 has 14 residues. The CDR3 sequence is CASSLVQGGAEQFF. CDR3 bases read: TGTGCAAGCAGCTTAGTCCAGGGAGGAGCTGAGCAGTTC.